Reported below is one T cell receptor beta chain. Its antigen is not known. The same CDR3 also results from other DNA sequences found in this sample. Some clones are missing from TCRdb's copy, which holds only in-frame ones; the method was immunoSEQ multiplex PCR. The sample lists a few million clones, 85% to 95% occurring once. These data belong to a study of shared clonotypes between healthy human individuals. The donors, all of them Caucasian adults, lived in Nashville, Tennessee. Findings and caveats of the study: Clonotypes that were shared across a few donors made up about 5.1% of naive CD4 clonotypes.

This clonotype was obtained from a man younger than 35 in good health. Some clones in this sample may be carry-over from other donors' samples. The sample taken for sequencing was naive CD4+ T cells from PBMCs. Subset of the sample: CD45RA+ positively selected.

The CDR3: CASSIQGNYGYTF. DNA for the CDR3: TGTGCCAGTAGTATTCAGGGTAACTATGGCTACACCTTC. This chain links TRBV19 with TRBJ1-2, with D perhaps TRBD1 (5 bases). Trimming left V 3 bases short and J 1 base short, with 6 bases between. This CDR3 is 13 amino acids long. The germline V gene encodes CDR1 LNHDA and CDR2 SQIVND (reference sequence).